This T cell receptor beta chain was captured by sequencing in a study of blood T cell repertoires in COVID-19. Cohort assignment relied on participant-reported clinical history. Original processing notes: Reference gene primer amplification gave estimated nucleated cell counts. Profiling relied on immunoSEQ multiplex PCR, and the TCRdb table lists in-frame clones only, not all of them. Clone size and the V and J calls come from that table; the DNA yielded D and trimming. Among 200,000 or so clones listed, roughly 90% were seen once. This CDR3 contains 15 residues. CDR1 is LGHDT, CDR2 YNNKEL, per germline (reference sequence). Trimming shortened V by 2 bases and J by 2 bases, and 12 bases separated the two germline ends.

The J gene is TRBJ1-2, the V gene TRBV3-1 (or the pseudogene TRBV3-2), with D possibly matching TRBD1 (5 bases). The receptor was derived from a woman between 25 and 40 years old who had recovered from COVID-19. Sequencing input: PBMCs or T cells enriched from blood (not recorded which). CDR3 in amino acids: CASSQMSGGNYGYTF. The CDR3 bases are TGTGCCAGCAGCCAAATGTCCGGGGGGAACTATGGCTACACCTTC.